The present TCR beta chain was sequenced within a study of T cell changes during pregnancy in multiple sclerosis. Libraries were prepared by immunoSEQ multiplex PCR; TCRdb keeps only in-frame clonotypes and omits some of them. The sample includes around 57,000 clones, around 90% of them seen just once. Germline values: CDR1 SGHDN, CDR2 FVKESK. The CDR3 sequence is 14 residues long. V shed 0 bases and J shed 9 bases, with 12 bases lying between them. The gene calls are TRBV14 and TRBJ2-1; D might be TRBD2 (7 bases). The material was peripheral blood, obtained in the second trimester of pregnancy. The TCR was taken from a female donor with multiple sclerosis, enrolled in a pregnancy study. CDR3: CASSQDWRGGEQFF. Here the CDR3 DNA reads TGTGCCAGCAGCCAAGATTGGAGGGGGGGTGAGCAGTTCTTC.